Listed below are T cell receptor beta chains from one sample, sequenced in a study of control samples from healthy donors and cancer patients. Produced via immunoSEQ multiplex PCR; TCRdb's table is partial and in-frame only. The table records around 140,000 clones, 85% to 95% of them present only once. The sequenced material came from blood. Source of these receptors: a middle-aged man in good health. Each CDR3 is given with its conserved first and last residue. The order of the fields is CDR3 DNA, CDR3 protein, J gene, V gene, D gene, clone size. The D gene is left open where the match is weak. Expanded clones are given a class, and other clones once, few, many or no size at all.

cdr3_nt: TGTGCCAGCAGTGAGGGGACAGTTAGCAATCAGCCCCAGCATTTT; cdr3_aa: CASSEGTVSNQPQHF; j_call: TRBJ1-5; v_call: TRBV6-1; d_call: TRBD1; clone_size: NA
cdr3_nt: TGTGCCAGCAGTGGACTGCCGGGACAGGGGGCTGGAGGAAACACCATATATTTT; cdr3_aa: CASSGLPGQGAGGNTIYF; j_call: TRBJ1-3; v_call: TRBV2; d_call: TRBD1; clone_size: NA
cdr3_nt: TGTGCCAGCAGCAAAGGGGCGGGGGCCGCTGGAAACACCATATATTTT; cdr3_aa: CASSKGAGAAGNTIYF; j_call: TRBJ1-3; v_call: TRBV5-4; d_call: NA; clone_size: NA
cdr3_nt: TGTGCCAGTAGTATTGGTCCAGGACTAGCGGGAGTTCGGAATGAGCAGTTCTTC; cdr3_aa: CASSIGPGLAGVRNEQFF; j_call: TRBJ2-1; v_call: TRBV19; d_call: TRBD2; clone_size: few
cdr3_nt: TGTGCCAGCAGCCTACTTATGAACACTGAAGCTTTCTTT; cdr3_aa: CASSLLMNTEAFF; j_call: TRBJ1-1; v_call: TRBV5-6; d_call: NA; clone_size: NA
cdr3_nt: TGTGCCAGCGAAGGACAGGGACCTTTGGGCTACACCTTC; cdr3_aa: CASEGQGPLGYTF; j_call: TRBJ1-2; v_call: TRBV6-5; d_call: TRBD1; clone_size: NA
cdr3_nt: TGTGCCATCAGTGGTGGACAGGGAGGGTTCGCAGATACGCAGTATTTT; cdr3_aa: CAISGGQGGFADTQYF; j_call: TRBJ2-3; v_call: TRBV10-3; d_call: NA; clone_size: NA
cdr3_nt: TGTGCCAGCAGCGGGGACAGCATGAACACTGAAGCTTTCTTT; cdr3_aa: CASSGDSMNTEAFF; j_call: TRBJ1-1; v_call: TRBV7-9; d_call: TRBD1; clone_size: NA
cdr3_nt: TGTGCCAGCAGCTTAGGGGACACCAGAAGTAGTAATTCACCCCTCCACTTT; cdr3_aa: CASSLGDTRSSNSPLHF; j_call: TRBJ1-6; v_call: TRBV7-8; d_call: NA; clone_size: few
cdr3_nt: TGTGCCAGCAGCTCCATCCGGGCCGGTGAGCAGTACTTC; cdr3_aa: CASSSIRAGEQYF; j_call: TRBJ2-7; v_call: TRBV7-8; d_call: NA; clone_size: NA
cdr3_nt: TGTGCCAGCAGCTTAGAACTCAGATGGAGGGGCACAGATACGCAGTATTTT; cdr3_aa: CASSLELRWRGTDTQYF; j_call: TRBJ2-3; v_call: TRBV7-9; d_call: NA; clone_size: NA
cdr3_nt: TGTGCCAGCAGACTCGATGGGGCCAGCAATCAGCCCCAGCATTTT; cdr3_aa: CASRLDGASNQPQHF; j_call: TRBJ1-5; v_call: TRBV6-5; d_call: NA; clone_size: NA
cdr3_nt: TGTGCCAGCAGTGGGGTTTGGAGGTTAGGGGATCAGCCCCAGCATTTT; cdr3_aa: CASSGVWRLGDQPQHF; j_call: TRBJ1-5; v_call: TRBV2; d_call: NA; clone_size: NA
cdr3_nt: TGTGCCAGCAGCCTTCGGACAGGGGGGAACACAGATACGCAGTATTTT; cdr3_aa: CASSLRTGGNTDTQYF; j_call: TRBJ2-3; v_call: TRBV14; d_call: TRBD1; clone_size: NA
cdr3_nt: TGTGCCAGCAGCGTAGCAAATACGCAGTATTTT; cdr3_aa: CASSVANTQYF; j_call: TRBJ2-3; v_call: TRBV9; d_call: NA; clone_size: NA
cdr3_nt: TGCGCCAGCAGCTCCTTCGGGGGGGACCCTGAAGCTTTCTTT; cdr3_aa: CASSSFGGDPEAFF; j_call: TRBJ1-1; v_call: TRBV5-1; d_call: NA; clone_size: NA
cdr3_nt: TGTGCCAGCAGCCGAATCGGGGGGAACGCAGATACGCAGTATTTT; cdr3_aa: CASSRIGGNADTQYF; j_call: TRBJ2-3; v_call: TRBV3-1/TRBV3-2; d_call: TRBD2; clone_size: NA
cdr3_nt: TGTGCCAGCGAACATCTAGTCGATAACACCGGGGAGCTGTTTTTT; cdr3_aa: CASEHLVDNTGELFF; j_call: TRBJ2-2; v_call: TRBV19; d_call: NA; clone_size: NA
cdr3_nt: TGCGCCAGCAGTGCGACAGGGGTGGGCAATCAGCCCCAGCATTTT; cdr3_aa: CASSATGVGNQPQHF; j_call: TRBJ1-5; v_call: TRBV10-2; d_call: TRBD1; clone_size: NA
cdr3_nt: TGTGCCAGGACAGGGACAGATGGCTACACCTTC; cdr3_aa: CARTGTDGYTF; j_call: TRBJ1-2; v_call: TRBV21-1; d_call: NA; clone_size: NA
cdr3_nt: TGTGCCAGCAGACTATCCGGGTCGCCCCCCTACGAGCAGTACTTC; cdr3_aa: CASRLSGSPPYEQYF; j_call: TRBJ2-7; v_call: TRBV2; d_call: NA; clone_size: NA
cdr3_nt: TGTGCCAGCAGCTTTTATAACAGGAACACCGGGGAGCTGTTTTTT; cdr3_aa: CASSFYNRNTGELFF; j_call: TRBJ2-2; v_call: TRBV5-8; d_call: NA; clone_size: NA
cdr3_nt: TGTGCCAGCAGCTTAGAAGTTGCGAGCTCCTACAATGAGCAGTTCTTC; cdr3_aa: CASSLEVASSYNEQFF; j_call: TRBJ2-1; v_call: TRBV7-8; d_call: NA; clone_size: NA
cdr3_nt: TGTGCCACCAGCGCGCGGGACTTCACAGATACGCAGTATTTT; cdr3_aa: CATSARDFTDTQYF; j_call: TRBJ2-3; v_call: TRBV15; d_call: NA; clone_size: NA
cdr3_nt: TGTGCCAGCAGCGAGGGGACAGGGGGCGGTGAGCAGTTCTTC; cdr3_aa: CASSEGTGGGEQFF; j_call: TRBJ2-1; v_call: TRBV9; d_call: TRBD1; clone_size: NA
cdr3_nt: TGTGCCAGCAGCTTAGAGCCGGGGCAGCCCCAGCATTTT; cdr3_aa: CASSLEPGQPQHF; j_call: TRBJ1-5; v_call: TRBV7-2; d_call: NA; clone_size: NA
cdr3_nt: TGCGCCAGCAGCCCTACTAGCGGGAGTGGAACCGGGGAGCTGTTTTTT; cdr3_aa: CASSPTSGSGTGELFF; j_call: TRBJ2-2; v_call: TRBV10-2; d_call: TRBD2; clone_size: NA
cdr3_nt: TGTGCCATCAGTGAGTCCGGAGTTTATGAAAAACTGTTTTTT; cdr3_aa: CAISESGVYEKLFF; j_call: TRBJ1-4; v_call: TRBV10-3; d_call: NA; clone_size: NA
cdr3_nt: TGTGCCAGCAGTTTTAAGTTGTTCTCAAAAAATCACAATGAGCAGTTCTTC; cdr3_aa: CASSFKLFSKNHNEQFF; j_call: TRBJ2-1; v_call: TRBV28; d_call: NA; clone_size: NA
cdr3_nt: TGCGCCAGCAGCTTGGGGCCCCCACAGACCTATGGCTACACCTTC; cdr3_aa: CASSLGPPQTYGYTF; j_call: TRBJ1-2; v_call: TRBV5-1; d_call: NA; clone_size: NA
cdr3_nt: TGTGCCAGCAGCTTGGGACCCACAGGGAGAGGCCAGCCCCAGCATTTT; cdr3_aa: CASSLGPTGRGQPQHF; j_call: TRBJ1-5; v_call: TRBV5-5; d_call: NA; clone_size: NA
cdr3_nt: TGTGCCAGCAGCTCCCCGACGGGGGGTTCTAGCACAGATACGCAGTATTTT; cdr3_aa: CASSSPTGGSSTDTQYF; j_call: TRBJ2-3; v_call: TRBV5-4; d_call: TRBD2; clone_size: NA
cdr3_nt: TGTGCCAGCAGCCCTCGGGTAACCAACAATGAGCAGTTCTTC; cdr3_aa: CASSPRVTNNEQFF; j_call: TRBJ2-1; v_call: TRBV7-9; d_call: NA; clone_size: NA
cdr3_nt: TGTGCCAGCAGCCGGGAGACAGAAAACTATGGCTACACCTTC; cdr3_aa: CASSRETENYGYTF; j_call: TRBJ1-2; v_call: TRBV14; d_call: NA; clone_size: NA
cdr3_nt: TGTGCCAGCAGTTTAGGACAGGGCCCCTACGAGCAGTACTTC; cdr3_aa: CASSLGQGPYEQYF; j_call: TRBJ2-7; v_call: TRBV27; d_call: TRBD1; clone_size: NA
cdr3_nt: TGTGCCAGCAGTCAACAGGGGGCTCTTTCCTACGAGCAGTACTTC; cdr3_aa: CASSQQGALSYEQYF; j_call: TRBJ2-7; v_call: TRBV6-2/TRBV6-3; d_call: TRBD1; clone_size: NA
cdr3_nt: TGCGCCAGCAGCCATAAACCGATCCTGGAGCCCCAGCATTTT; cdr3_aa: CASSHKPILEPQHF; j_call: TRBJ1-5; v_call: TRBV4-1; d_call: NA; clone_size: NA
cdr3_nt: TGTGCCAGCAGTTTCATCCCGGGACATATGAACACTGAAGCTTTCTTT; cdr3_aa: CASSFIPGHMNTEAFF; j_call: TRBJ1-1; v_call: TRBV5-6; d_call: NA; clone_size: NA
cdr3_nt: TGTGCCAGCAGTTACTCGGGGCCCGAGGGCCAGCCCCAGCATTTT; cdr3_aa: CASSYSGPEGQPQHF; j_call: TRBJ1-5; v_call: TRBV6-2/TRBV6-3; d_call: NA; clone_size: NA
cdr3_nt: TGTGCCAGCTCACTTTATCGTAATGAGCAGTTCTTC; cdr3_aa: CASSLYRNEQFF; j_call: TRBJ2-1; v_call: TRBV18; d_call: NA; clone_size: NA
cdr3_nt: TGTGCCAGCAGTGAAAGGACAGGGCGGGCCTACAATGAGCAGTTCTTC; cdr3_aa: CASSERTGRAYNEQFF; j_call: TRBJ2-1; v_call: TRBV25-1; d_call: TRBD1; clone_size: once
cdr3_nt: TGTGCCAGCAGCCCAGCGGGGTACTCCTACAATGAGCAGTTCTTC; cdr3_aa: CASSPAGYSYNEQFF; j_call: TRBJ2-1; v_call: TRBV16; d_call: TRBD2; clone_size: NA
cdr3_nt: TGTGCCAGCTCTCTCGACATACAAGAGACCCAGTACTTC; cdr3_aa: CASSLDIQETQYF; j_call: TRBJ2-5; v_call: TRBV18; d_call: NA; clone_size: NA
cdr3_nt: TGTGCCAGCAGCTCTAGCACAGATACGCAGTATTTT; cdr3_aa: CASSSSTDTQYF; j_call: TRBJ2-3; v_call: TRBV9; d_call: NA; clone_size: NA
cdr3_nt: TGTGCCAGCAGCTTTGGGCTAGTTGGGAGGCAGAACACCGGGGAGCTGTTTTTT; cdr3_aa: CASSFGLVGRQNTGELFF; j_call: TRBJ2-2; v_call: TRBV7-6; d_call: NA; clone_size: NA
cdr3_nt: TGTGCCAGCAGCCAAGATCTCGCCTCTCCCTATGGCTACACCTTC; cdr3_aa: CASSQDLASPYGYTF; j_call: TRBJ1-2; v_call: TRBV14; d_call: NA; clone_size: NA
cdr3_nt: TGTGCCAGCAGCTTAGCGGCCAGGGTAAATGAAAAACTGTTTTTT; cdr3_aa: CASSLAARVNEKLFF; j_call: TRBJ1-4; v_call: TRBV7-9; d_call: NA; clone_size: few
cdr3_nt: TGTGCCAGCAGCTCGACAGATCTCTCTGGAAACACCATATATTTT; cdr3_aa: CASSSTDLSGNTIYF; j_call: TRBJ1-3; v_call: TRBV7-9; d_call: NA; clone_size: NA
cdr3_nt: TGTGCCATCAGGGGACAGGGGGCGACTTCTGGGGTTCACTATGGCTACACCTTC; cdr3_aa: CAIRGQGATSGVHYGYTF; j_call: TRBJ1-2; v_call: TRBV10-3; d_call: TRBD1; clone_size: once
cdr3_nt: TGTGCCAGCTCACCACCAGATAGCGCGGTTGAGCAGTTCTTC; cdr3_aa: CASSPPDSAVEQFF; j_call: TRBJ2-1; v_call: TRBV18; d_call: NA; clone_size: NA
cdr3_nt: TGCGCCAGCAGCTTGGGTACGATCGAGCAGTACTTC; cdr3_aa: CASSLGTIEQYF; j_call: TRBJ2-7; v_call: TRBV5-1; d_call: NA; clone_size: NA
cdr3_nt: TGTGCCAGTAGTATAATAAGGACAGCCTACAATCAGCCCCAGCATTTT; cdr3_aa: CASSIIRTAYNQPQHF; j_call: TRBJ1-5; v_call: TRBV19; d_call: NA; clone_size: NA
cdr3_nt: TGTGCCAGCAGCTTAACTAGCGGGAGGAAAGAAGAGACCCAGTACTTC; cdr3_aa: CASSLTSGRKEETQYF; j_call: TRBJ2-5; v_call: TRBV7-8; d_call: TRBD2; clone_size: few
cdr3_nt: TGTGCCAGCAGCCGGGGGCCGAAGGGGAACACTGAAGCTTTCTTT; cdr3_aa: CASSRGPKGNTEAFF; j_call: TRBJ1-1; v_call: TRBV6-5; d_call: NA; clone_size: once
cdr3_nt: TGTGCCAGCAGCCAAGATCACAGGGGAGGTTTGCGTGTTGAATTT; cdr3_aa: CASSQDHRGGLRVEF; j_call: TRBJ1-1; v_call: TRBV4-2; d_call: TRBD1; clone_size: NA
cdr3_nt: TGTGCCACCAGTGACACCCTGGGACTAGCGGCGCAGTACTTC; cdr3_aa: CATSDTLGLAAQYF; j_call: TRBJ2-7; v_call: TRBV24-1; d_call: TRBD2; clone_size: NA
cdr3_nt: TGTGCCAGCAGTCGAGGGACAGGGGATGGCTACACCTTC; cdr3_aa: CASSRGTGDGYTF; j_call: TRBJ1-2; v_call: TRBV7-9; d_call: TRBD1; clone_size: NA
cdr3_nt: TGCAGTGCTATTGGGGAAAGTGAGCAGTTCTTC; cdr3_aa: CSAIGESEQFF; j_call: TRBJ2-1; v_call: TRBV20-1; d_call: NA; clone_size: NA
cdr3_nt: TGTGCTAGTGGTTTATCGGGTGGAAATCAGCCCCAGCATTTT; cdr3_aa: CASGLSGGNQPQHF; j_call: TRBJ1-5; v_call: TRBV12-5; d_call: NA; clone_size: NA
cdr3_nt: TGTGCCAGCAGTGAACAGGGGAGCTATGGCTACACCTTC; cdr3_aa: CASSEQGSYGYTF; j_call: TRBJ1-2; v_call: TRBV25-1; d_call: NA; clone_size: NA